The clone carrying this T cell receptor beta chain appeared a single time. What it binds is not known. This entry comes from a study of T cells in Graves' hyperthyroidism and ophthalmopathy. Findings of the study overall: Blood shared most expanded thyroid clonotypes above 0.001.

Amplified TCR beta CDR3 regions derived from RNA transcripts. The HTBI set primed first-round TCR CDR3 RT-PCR. MiXCR, run by TCRdb on the multiplex PCR reads, gives a single entry per CDR3 protein. This table has around 620,000 distinct CDR3 sequences, 46% appearing once. Looked up from germline, CDR1 is SEHNR and CDR2 is FQNEAQ (reference sequence). With V trimmed by 5 bases and J by 0 bases, 13 bases remained unmatched. CDR3 size: 19 residues. The receptor comes from an adult woman with Graves' disease, either hyperthyroidism or ophthalmopathy (not recorded which). The specimen was peripheral blood or thyroid tissue (not recorded which). The chain couples TRBV7-9 to TRBJ2-6; TRBD1 agrees at 7 bases. CDR3 DNA: TGTGCCAGCAGCCGTTCTACCGGGACAGCTCACTCTGGGGCCAACGTCCTGACTTTC. Protein: CASSRSTGTAHSGANVLTF. Looking up the rest from reference TRBV7-9 and TRBJ2-6 gives the full variable domain: DTGVSQNPRHKITKRGQNVTFRCDPISEHNRLYWYRQTLGQGPEFLTYFQNEAQLEKSRLLSDRFSAERPKGSFSTLEIQRTEQGDSAMYLCASSRSTGTAHSGANVLTFGAGSRLTVL.